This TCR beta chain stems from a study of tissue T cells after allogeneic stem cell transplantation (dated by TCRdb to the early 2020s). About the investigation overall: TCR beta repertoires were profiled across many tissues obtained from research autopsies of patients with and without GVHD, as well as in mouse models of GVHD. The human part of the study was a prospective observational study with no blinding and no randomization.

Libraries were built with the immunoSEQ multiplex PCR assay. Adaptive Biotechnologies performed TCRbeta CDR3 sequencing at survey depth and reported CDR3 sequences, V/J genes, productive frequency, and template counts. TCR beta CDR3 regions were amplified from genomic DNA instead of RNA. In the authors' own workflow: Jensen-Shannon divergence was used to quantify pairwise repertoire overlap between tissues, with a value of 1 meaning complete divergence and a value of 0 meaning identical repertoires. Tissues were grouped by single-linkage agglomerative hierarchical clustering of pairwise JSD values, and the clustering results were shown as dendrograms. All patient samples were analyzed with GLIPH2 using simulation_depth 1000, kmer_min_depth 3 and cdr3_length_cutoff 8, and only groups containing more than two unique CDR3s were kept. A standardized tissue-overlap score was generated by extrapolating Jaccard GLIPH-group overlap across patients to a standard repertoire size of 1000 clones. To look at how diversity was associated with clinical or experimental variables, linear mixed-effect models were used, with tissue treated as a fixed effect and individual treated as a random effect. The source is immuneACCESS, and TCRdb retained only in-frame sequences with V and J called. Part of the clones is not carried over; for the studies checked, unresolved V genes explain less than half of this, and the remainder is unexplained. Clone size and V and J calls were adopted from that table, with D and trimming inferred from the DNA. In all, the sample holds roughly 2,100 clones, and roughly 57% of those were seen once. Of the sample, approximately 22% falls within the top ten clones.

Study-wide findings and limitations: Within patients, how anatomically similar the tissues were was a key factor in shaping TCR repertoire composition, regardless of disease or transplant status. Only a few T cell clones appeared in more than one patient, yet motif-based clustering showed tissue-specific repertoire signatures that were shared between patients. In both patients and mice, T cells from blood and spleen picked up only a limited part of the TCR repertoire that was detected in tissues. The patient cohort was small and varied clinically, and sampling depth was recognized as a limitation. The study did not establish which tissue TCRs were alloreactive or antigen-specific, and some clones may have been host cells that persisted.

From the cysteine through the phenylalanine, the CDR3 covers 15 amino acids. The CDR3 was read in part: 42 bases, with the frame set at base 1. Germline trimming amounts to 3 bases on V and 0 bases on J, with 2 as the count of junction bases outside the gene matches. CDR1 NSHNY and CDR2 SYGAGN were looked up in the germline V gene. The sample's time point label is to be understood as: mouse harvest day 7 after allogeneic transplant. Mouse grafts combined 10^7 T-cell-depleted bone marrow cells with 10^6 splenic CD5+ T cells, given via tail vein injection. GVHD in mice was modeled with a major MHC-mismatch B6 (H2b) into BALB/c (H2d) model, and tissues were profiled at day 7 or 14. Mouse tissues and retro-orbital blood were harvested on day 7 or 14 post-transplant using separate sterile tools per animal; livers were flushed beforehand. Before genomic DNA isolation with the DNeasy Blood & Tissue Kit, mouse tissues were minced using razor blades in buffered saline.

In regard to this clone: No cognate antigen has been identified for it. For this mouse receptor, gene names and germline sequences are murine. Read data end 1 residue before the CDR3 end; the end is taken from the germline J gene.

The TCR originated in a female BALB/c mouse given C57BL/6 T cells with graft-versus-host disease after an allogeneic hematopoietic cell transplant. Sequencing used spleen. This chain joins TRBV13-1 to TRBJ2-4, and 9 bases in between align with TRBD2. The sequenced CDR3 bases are TGTGCCAGCAGTGGGACTGGGGTCAGTCAAAACACCTTGTAC. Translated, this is CASSGTGVSQNTLY. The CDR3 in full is CASSGTGVSQNTLYF.